The clone carrying this T cell receptor beta chain was detected once. Profiled with immunoSEQ multiplex PCR; TCRdb holds only in-frame clones, not every one. The sample records under 100,000 clones, 75% to 95% being singletons. This record belongs to a study of OX40 agonist ivuxolimab in advanced cancers. Turning to the study itself: From about 23 to 85 years was the age range, with a mean of approximately 58 years, and around 80% were male. Three patients showed partial responses: one hepatocellular carcinoma and two cutaneous melanoma cases.

This CDR3 contains 11 residues. CDR1 and CDR2 from the germline V gene are SGHAT and FQNNGV. V lost 5 bases and J lost 7, with 5 bases in between. This sequence was found in an adult with an advanced solid tumor such as melanoma, head and neck, liver or kidney cancer. Sequenced material: CD4+ or CD8+ T cells sorted from blood, taken in a trial of the OX40 agonist ivuxolimab. This rearrangement joins TRBV11-2 to TRBJ2-2; D unresolved. The CDR3 DNA reads as TGTGCCAGCAGCATGCGCGGGGAGCTGTTTTTT. Translated: CASSMRGELFF.